This T cell receptor (beta chain) was found in a study of T-cell reconstitution after alpha-beta-depleted transplantation in children. Notes on the study in general: Two months or so post-transplant, alpha-beta T cells reportedly derived from several hundred expanded graft clones.

Library preparation (for TCRbeta) was performed with unique molecular identifiers. A single record per CDR3 protein comes from TCRdb applying MiXCR to the PCR reads. The sample has around 250,000 distinct CDR3 sequences, under 9.5% seen once; the top ten hold just under 6.5%. This clonotype was seen many times. Antigen: not known. CDR3 length equals 13 residues. From germline, CDR1 is SQVTM and CDR2 ANQGSEA. V was shortened by 5 bases and J by 7 bases, with 17 bases between the two germline ends. The rearrangement uses TRBV29-1 and TRBJ1-1, with no clear D. The sequenced sample was PBMCs, mostly from graft donor cells, obtained 180 days after TCRalphabeta/CD19-depleted stem cell transplant. The sequence came from a male patient aged 5 to 17 who had a stem cell transplant for acute lymphoblastic leukemia, so the T cells may come from the graft donor. The chain's CDR3 is CSVLGGGYVEAFF. The CDR3 nucleotides are TGCAGCGTTTTGGGAGGAGGCTACGTTGAAGCTTTCTTT.